Each of the 16 T cell receptor beta chains below was sequenced from the same sample in a study of shared clonotypes between healthy human individuals. Assay: immunoSEQ multiplex PCR; the TCRdb copy retains only in-frame clones and omits some. The sample has roughly 410,000 clones; about 96% are singletons. The sequencing input was memory CD8+ T cells sorted from blood. Documented subset: CD45RO+ cells pooled with CCR7-negative TemRA cells. These receptors originate from a man aged 30-40 years in good health.

The chain employs TRBV28 and TRBJ2-7; 7 nucleotides agree with TRBD1. Per germline, CDR1 MDHEN and CDR2 SYDVKM. This CDR3 is built from 13 residues. Trimming removed 2 bases from V and 12 bases from J; junction bases left unmatched: 10. The CDR3 sequence: CASSLPSRTGSYF. CDR3 nucleotides: TGTGCCAGCAGTTTACCGTCAAGGACAGGTTCGTACTTC.

This chain connects TRBV2 to TRBJ2-7; TRBD1 matches 8 bases. The length of the CDR3 is 14 residues. Germline V gives CDR1 SNHLY, CDR2 FYNNEI. V dropped 10 bases and J dropped 3; count of bases not matched to a gene: 11. The CDR3 loop is CAIKSGTGDYEQYF. The DNA of the CDR3 is TGTGCCATCAAATCCGGGACAGGAGACTACGAGCAGTACTTC.

The V call is TRBV30, the J call TRBJ1-3; tentatively, D is TRBD1 (6 bases). V was pared by 4 bases and J by 0 bases, with 13 bases between. Germline V gives CDR1 GTSNPN, CDR2 SVGIG (reference sequence). The CDR3 runs 15 residues. CDR3 sequence (DNA): TGTGCCTGGAAGGGGGACCCGAGCTCTGGAAACACCATATATTTT. The encoded protein is CAWKGDPSSGNTIYF.

This clone was observed a single time. CDR3 DNA: TGTGCCAGTAGTAATTCGTTGAACAGGGGGCGGAATCAGCCCCAGCATTTT. This sequence encodes CASSNSLNRGRNQPQHF. The genes are TRBV19 and TRBJ1-5; 9 nucleotides line up with TRBD1. CDR1 and CDR2 from the germline V gene are LNHDA and SQIVND (reference sequence). With V trimmed by 4 bases and J by 4 bases, 11 bases remained unmatched. CDR3 length: 17 residues.

This chain connects TRBV2 to TRBJ2-2; possible D gene TRBD1, 8 bases. The ends were cut back, 6 bases at V and 5 bases at J, with 19 bases in the middle. Germline values: CDR1 SNHLY, CDR2 FYNNEI. CDR3 length: 16 amino acids. The CDR3 sequence: CASSPPDRGGTGELFF. CDR3 DNA: TGTGCCAGCAGCCCGCCCGACAGGGGAGGGACCGGGGAGCTGTTTTTT.

The chain has TRBV7-2 and TRBJ2-1; no firm D call. This CDR3 spans 14 amino acids. V dropped 5 bases and J dropped 4 bases, with 12 bases sitting between them. Germline V lookup: CDR1 SGHTA, CDR2 FQGNSA. CDR3 residues: CASSPNPGYNEQFF. The CDR3 nucleotides are TGTGCCAGCAGCCCTAATCCGGGTTACAATGAGCAGTTCTTC.

This sequence joins TRBV10-3 and TRBJ2-4, with D possibly TRBD1 on 6 matching bases. Germline V CDR1 and CDR2: ENHRY, SYGVKD. The CDR3 loop spans 15 amino acids. V was trimmed by 2 bases and J by 3 bases, leaving 11 bases between them. In nucleotides, the CDR3 is TGTGCCATCAGTGAGATACGAGGGGGCAAAAACATTCAGTACTTC. This translates into CAISEIRGGKNIQYF.

The rearrangement uses TRBV5-1 and TRBJ1-3; D might be TRBD1 (5 bases). The CDR3 has 15 amino acids. Trimming left V 2 bases short and J 0 bases short, with 9 bases between. Germline loops: CDR1 SGHRS, CDR2 YFSETQ. The CDR3 loop is CASSLTGLSGNTIYF. DNA of the CDR3: TGCGCCAGCAGCTTAACGGGACTCTCTGGAAACACCATATATTTT. Full variable domain (missing parts from reference TRBV5-1 and TRBJ1-3): KAGVTQTPRYLIKTRGQQVTLSCSPISGHRSVSWYQQTPGQGLQFLFEYFSETQRNKGNFPGRFSGRQFSNSRSEMNVSTLELGDSALYLCASSLTGLSGNTIYFGEGSWLTVV.

V usage is TRBV2 and J usage is TRBJ2-3, with D maybe TRBD2 (6 bases). Germline V gives CDR1 SNHLY, CDR2 FYNNEI. V lost 6 bases, J lost 7 bases, and 17 bases lay in between. The CDR3 sequence is 14 residues long. The CDR3 sequence: CASRGPVTSNTQYF. The CDR3 DNA reads TGTGCCAGCAGGGGCCCCGTCACTAGCAATACGCAGTATTTT. The entire variable domain, with the rest obtained from reference TRBV2 and TRBJ2-3, is as follows: EPEVTQTPSHQVTQMGQEVILRCVPISNHLYFYWYRQILGQKVEFLVSFYNNEISEKSEIFDDQFSVERPDGSNFTLKIRSTKLEDSAMYFCASRGPVTSNTQYFGPGTRLTVL.

The chain joins TRBV10-2 to TRBJ2-7; 10 bases align to TRBD2. This CDR3 has 16 amino acids. The V segment lost 5 bases and the J segment 5 bases; nucleotides outside the gene matches: 12. The germline CDR1 and CDR2 sequences are WSHSY and SAAADI. The CDR3 bases are TGCGCCAGCAGTTCCGGGACTAGCGTACGTTCCCACGAGCAGTACTTC. Protein product: CASSSGTSVRSHEQYF.

The chain employs TRBV19 and TRBJ1-5, with D uncertain. CDR3 length: 15 amino acids. Trimming stripped 1 base from V and 6 bases from J, with 13 bases between. CDR1 LNHDA and CDR2 SQIVND come from the germline V gene (reference sequence). CDR3 nucleotide sequence: TGTGCCAGTAGTATAGGAGGATCCCTCTCTCAGCCCCAGCATTTT. The encoded protein is CASSIGGSLSQPQHF.

The chain couples TRBV30 to TRBJ2-7, with 9 nucleotides matching TRBD2. Germline V CDR1 and CDR2: GTSNPN, SVGIG (reference sequence). The CDR3 covers 15 residues. The trim removed 0 bases at V and 3 bases at J, leaving 6 bases unmatched. CDR3 amino acids: CAWSVNSGRLYEQYF. The CDR3 DNA is TGTGCCTGGAGTGTCAATAGCGGGAGACTCTACGAGCAGTACTTC.

The chain couples TRBV23-1 to TRBJ1-4, with no clear D. TRBV23-1 qualifies as an ORF whose function is uncertain. Trimming pared 2 bases from V and 5 bases from J, leaving 15 bases between. This CDR3 comprises 16 residues. The chain's CDR3 is CASSQISAGGNEKLFF. The CDR3 DNA is TGCGCCAGCAGTCAAATATCCGCAGGCGGAAATGAAAAACTGTTTTTT.

V and J are TRBV30 and TRBJ1-3; possible D gene TRBD1, 5 bases. The CDR3 extends over 17 amino acids. V shed 1 base and J shed 2 bases, with 18 bases lying between them. The germline V gene has CDR1 GTSNPN and CDR2 SVGIG (reference sequence). DNA of the CDR3: TGTGCCTGGAGTGACAGGCGTGGAGGGCGGCCTGGAAACACCATATATTTT. Its translation is CAWSDRRGGRPGNTIYF.

The chain joins TRBV7-3 to TRBJ2-7; D is undetermined. The germline gives CDR1 SGHTA, CDR2 FQGTGA. Trimming took off 5 bases at V and 3 bases at J, with 11 bases between the two ends. This CDR3 spans 13 amino acids. CDR3 residues: CASSGVMCYEQYF. CDR3 nucleotide sequence: TGTGCCAGCAGCGGCGTCATGTGCTACGAGCAGTACTTC.

The chain uses TRBV5-8 and TRBJ1-1; D gene unclear. Looked up from germline, CDR1 is SGHTS and CDR2 is YDEGEE. CDR3 length: 14 residues. The V end was cut by 4 bases, the J end by 1 base, with 11 bases between. CDR3 region: CASSPTYPNTEAFF. In DNA, the CDR3 is TGTGCCAGCAGCCCGACTTACCCGAACACTGAAGCTTTCTTT.